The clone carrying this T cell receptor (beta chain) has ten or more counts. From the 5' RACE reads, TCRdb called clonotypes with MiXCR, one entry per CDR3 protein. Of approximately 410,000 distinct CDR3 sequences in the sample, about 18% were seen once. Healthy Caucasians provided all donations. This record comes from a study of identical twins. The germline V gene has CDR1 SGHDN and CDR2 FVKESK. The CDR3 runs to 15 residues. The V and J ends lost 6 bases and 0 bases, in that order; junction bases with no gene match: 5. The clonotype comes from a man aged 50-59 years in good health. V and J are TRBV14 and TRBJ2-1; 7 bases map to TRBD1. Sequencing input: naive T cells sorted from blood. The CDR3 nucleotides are TGTGCCAGCAGACAGGGGCTGAGCTCCTACAATGAGCAGTTCTTC. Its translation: CASRQGLSSYNEQFF.